This is a list of T cell receptor beta chains from one sample in a study of T cells after yellow fever vaccination. TCRdb analysed the 5' RACE reads with MiXCR anew, one entry per CDR3 protein. The sample carries 150,000 or so distinct CDR3 sequences, 7% to 10% recorded once. This sample comprised CD8+ T cells sorted from PBMCs, obtained 45 days after the yellow fever booster vaccination. These receptors originate from a man between 18 and 35 years old who received the YFV17D yellow fever vaccine. Each CDR3 is given with its conserved first and last residue. Fields, in order: CDR3 length, D gene, J gene, V gene, CDR3 protein. D genes are given only for firm matches.

len: 18
d_gene: TRBD1
j_gene: TRBJ2-2
v_gene: TRBV4-1
CDR3aa: CASSPIPGQGANTGELFF

len: 14
d_gene: .
j_gene: TRBJ2-1
v_gene: TRBV5-1
CDR3aa: CASSLAGTANEQFF

len: 17
d_gene: TRBD1
j_gene: TRBJ1-1
v_gene: TRBV4-1
CDR3aa: CASSQAYDRGWNTEAFF

len: 15
d_gene: .
j_gene: TRBJ2-6
v_gene: TRBV20-1
CDR3aa: CSARLDSSGANVLTF

len: 13
d_gene: TRBD1
j_gene: TRBJ1-1
v_gene: TRBV28
CDR3aa: CASGTETNTEAFF

len: 19
d_gene: .
j_gene: TRBJ2-1
v_gene: TRBV5-1
CDR3aa: CASSSPLGYFVRSYNEQFF

len: 19
d_gene: .
j_gene: TRBJ1-5
v_gene: TRBV12-3/TRBV12-4
CDR3aa: CASSFIYWGAFDSNQPQHF

len: 10
d_gene: .
j_gene: TRBJ2-7
v_gene: TRBV2
CDR3aa: CASSMYEQYF

len: 16
d_gene: .
j_gene: TRBJ2-7
v_gene: TRBV5-1
CDR3aa: CASSWTDSAPFYEQYF

len: 17
d_gene: TRBD2
j_gene: TRBJ2-1
v_gene: TRBV7-8
CDR3aa: CASSLDPSGSSYNEQFF

len: 16
d_gene: TRBD1
j_gene: TRBJ1-1
v_gene: TRBV20-1
CDR3aa: CSAREIGTGTGTEAFF

len: 14
d_gene: .
j_gene: TRBJ1-2
v_gene: TRBV29-1
CDR3aa: CSVEVQGPNYGYTF

len: 16
d_gene: .
j_gene: TRBJ2-6
v_gene: TRBV7-9
CDR3aa: CASSPPAVSGANVLTF

len: 15
d_gene: .
j_gene: TRBJ2-1
v_gene: TRBV6-6
CDR3aa: CASSYVVGAYNEQFF

len: 17
d_gene: .
j_gene: TRBJ2-1
v_gene: TRBV6-5
CDR3aa: CASSYPGPISSYNEQFF

len: 14
d_gene: .
j_gene: TRBJ2-3
v_gene: TRBV5-4
CDR3aa: CASSAGAYADTQYF

len: 15
d_gene: TRBD1
j_gene: TRBJ2-1
v_gene: TRBV9
CDR3aa: CASSVGGTGGHEQFF

len: 15
d_gene: .
j_gene: TRBJ1-5
v_gene: TRBV19
CDR3aa: CASSWDKGSNQPQHF

len: 16
d_gene: .
j_gene: TRBJ1-4
v_gene: TRBV5-1
CDR3aa: CASSLGPSGDGEKLFF

len: 14
d_gene: TRBD1
j_gene: TRBJ1-2
v_gene: TRBV4-3
CDR3aa: CASSQQGAYYGYTF

len: 15
d_gene: .
j_gene: TRBJ1-5
v_gene: TRBV12-5
CDR3aa: CASGLSSYSNQPQHF

len: 13
d_gene: .
j_gene: TRBJ2-2
v_gene: TRBV2
CDR3aa: CASRFRVTGELFF

len: 22
d_gene: .
j_gene: TRBJ1-1
v_gene: TRBV24-1
CDR3aa: CATSDLRSGTAGSCHMNTEAFF

len: 15
d_gene: .
j_gene: TRBJ2-7
v_gene: TRBV6-1
CDR3aa: CASSEAWAETYEQYF

len: 13
d_gene: .
j_gene: TRBJ1-1
v_gene: TRBV5-1
CDR3aa: CASRTDRNTEAFF